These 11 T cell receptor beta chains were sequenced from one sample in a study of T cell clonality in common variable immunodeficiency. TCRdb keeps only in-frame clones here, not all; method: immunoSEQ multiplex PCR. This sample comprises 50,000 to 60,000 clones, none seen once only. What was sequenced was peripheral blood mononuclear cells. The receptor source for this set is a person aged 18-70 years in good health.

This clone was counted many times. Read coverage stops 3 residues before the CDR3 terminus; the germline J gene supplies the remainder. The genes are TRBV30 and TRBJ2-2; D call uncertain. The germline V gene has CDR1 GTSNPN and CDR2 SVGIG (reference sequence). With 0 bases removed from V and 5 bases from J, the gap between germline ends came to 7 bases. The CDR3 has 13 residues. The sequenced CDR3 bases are TGTGCCTGGAGTGTACCCAGTACCGGGGAG. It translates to CAWSVPSTGE. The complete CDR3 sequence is CAWSVPSTGELFF. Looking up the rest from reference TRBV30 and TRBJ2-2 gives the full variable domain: SQTIHQWPATLVQPVGSPLSLECTVEGTSNPNLYWYRQAAGRGLQLLFYSVGIGQISSEVPQNLSASRPQDRQFILSSKKLLLSDSGFYLCAWSVPSTGELFFGEGSRLTVL.

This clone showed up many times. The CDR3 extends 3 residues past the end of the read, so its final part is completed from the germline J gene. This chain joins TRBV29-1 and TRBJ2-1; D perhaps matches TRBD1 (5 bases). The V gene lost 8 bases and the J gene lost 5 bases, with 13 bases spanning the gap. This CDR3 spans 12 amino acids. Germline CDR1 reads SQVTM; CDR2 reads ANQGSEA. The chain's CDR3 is CSLAQGDNEQFF. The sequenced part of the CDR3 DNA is TGCAGCCTTGCCCAAGGGGACAATGAG.

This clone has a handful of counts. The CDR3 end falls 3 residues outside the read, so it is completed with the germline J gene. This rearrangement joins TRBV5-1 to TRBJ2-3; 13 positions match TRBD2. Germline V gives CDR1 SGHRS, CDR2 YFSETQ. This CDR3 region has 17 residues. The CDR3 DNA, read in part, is TGCGCCAGCAGCTTGGTACTAGCGGGAGGGATAGGCGAGACG. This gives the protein CASSLVLAGGIGET. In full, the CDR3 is CASSLVLAGGIGETQYF.

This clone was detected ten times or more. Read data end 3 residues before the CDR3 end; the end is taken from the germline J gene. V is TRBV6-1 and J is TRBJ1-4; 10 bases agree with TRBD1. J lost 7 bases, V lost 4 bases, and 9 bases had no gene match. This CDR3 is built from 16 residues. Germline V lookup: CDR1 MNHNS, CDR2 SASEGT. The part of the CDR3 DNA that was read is TGTGCCAGCAGTGGCCAAGGGACAGGGGCCGCTGAAAAA. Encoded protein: CASSGQGTGAAEK. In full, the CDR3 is CASSGQGTGAAEKLFF.

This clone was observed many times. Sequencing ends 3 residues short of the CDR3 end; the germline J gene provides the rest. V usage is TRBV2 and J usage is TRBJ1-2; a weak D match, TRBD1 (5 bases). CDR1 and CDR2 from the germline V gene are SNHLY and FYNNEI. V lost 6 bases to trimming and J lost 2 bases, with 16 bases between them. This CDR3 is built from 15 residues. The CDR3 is CASRAGRFTNYGYTF. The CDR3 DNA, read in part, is TGTGCCAGCAGAGCAGGGAGATTTACCAACTATGGC.

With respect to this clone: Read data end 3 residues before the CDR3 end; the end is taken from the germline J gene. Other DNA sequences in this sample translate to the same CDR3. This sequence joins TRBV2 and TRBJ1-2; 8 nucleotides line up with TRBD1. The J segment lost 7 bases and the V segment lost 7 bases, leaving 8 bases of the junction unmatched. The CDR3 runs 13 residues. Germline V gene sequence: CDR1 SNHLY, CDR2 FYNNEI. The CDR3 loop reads CASIVGQGGGYTF. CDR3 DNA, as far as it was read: TGTGCCAGCATCGTAGGACAGGGAGGTGGC.

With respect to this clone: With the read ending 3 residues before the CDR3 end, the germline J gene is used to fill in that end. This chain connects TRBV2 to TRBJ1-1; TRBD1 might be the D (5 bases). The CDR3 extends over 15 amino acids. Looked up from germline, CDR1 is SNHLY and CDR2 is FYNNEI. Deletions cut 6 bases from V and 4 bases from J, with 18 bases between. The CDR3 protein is CASRTLAQGSTEAFF. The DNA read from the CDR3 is TGTGCCAGCAGGACACTAGCTCAGGGAAGCACTGAA.

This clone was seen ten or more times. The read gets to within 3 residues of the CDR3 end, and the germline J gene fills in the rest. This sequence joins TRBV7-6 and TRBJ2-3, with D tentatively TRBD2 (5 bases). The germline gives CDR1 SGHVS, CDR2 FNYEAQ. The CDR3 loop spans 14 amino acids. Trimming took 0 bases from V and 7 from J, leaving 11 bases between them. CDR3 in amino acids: CASSLATLAHTQYF. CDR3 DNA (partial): TGTGCCAGCAGCTTAGCAACTCTAGCTCATACG.

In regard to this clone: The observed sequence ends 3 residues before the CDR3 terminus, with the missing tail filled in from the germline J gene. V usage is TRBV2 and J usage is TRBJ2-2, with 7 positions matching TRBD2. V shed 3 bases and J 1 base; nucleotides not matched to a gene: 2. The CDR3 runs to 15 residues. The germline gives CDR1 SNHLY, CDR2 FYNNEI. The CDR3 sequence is CASSEGGENTGELFF. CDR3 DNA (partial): TGTGCCAGCAGTGAGGGAGGGGAGAACACCGGGGAG.

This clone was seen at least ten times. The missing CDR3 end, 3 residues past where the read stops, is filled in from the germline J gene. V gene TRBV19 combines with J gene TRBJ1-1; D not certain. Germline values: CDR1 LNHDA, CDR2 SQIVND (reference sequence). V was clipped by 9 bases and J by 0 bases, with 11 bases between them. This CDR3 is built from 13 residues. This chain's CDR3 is CASSSEMNTEAFF. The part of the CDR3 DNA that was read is TGTGCCAGCTCCAGTGAGATGAACACTGAA.

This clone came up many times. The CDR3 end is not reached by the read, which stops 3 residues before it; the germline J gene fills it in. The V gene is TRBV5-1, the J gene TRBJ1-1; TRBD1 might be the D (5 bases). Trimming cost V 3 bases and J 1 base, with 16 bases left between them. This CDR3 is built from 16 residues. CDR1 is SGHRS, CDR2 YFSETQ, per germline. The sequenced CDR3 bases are TGCGCCAGCAGCTCAGCCCCGCTGGACAAGAACACTGAA. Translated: CASSSAPLDKNTE. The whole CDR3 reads CASSSAPLDKNTEAFF.